This T cell receptor beta chain was sequenced for a study of regulatory T cells in long-lasting Graves disease. Germline CDR1 is SQVTM and CDR2 is ANQGSEA. The CDR3 is 14 residues long. With 1 base clipped from V and 8 bases from J, the junction kept 9 bases outside the gene matches. This clonotype was picked up many times. Building of the TCR beta libraries involved iRepertoire HTBI primers and Arm-PCR of CDR3 regions. TCRdb re-called the multiplex PCR reads through MiXCR, storing one row per CDR3 protein. The sample yields roughly 500,000 distinct CDR3 sequences, roughly 12% seen once. Time point reported: newly diagnosed GD, antithyroid drugs for less than 3 months. With RNA extracted from PBMCs as input, the TCR library was made. The same sample was also used in a study of T cells in Graves' hyperthyroidism and ophthalmopathy.

The rearrangement uses TRBV29-1 and TRBJ1-2, with 8 bases lining up with TRBD1. The TCR comes from a man aged 30 to 39 with Graves disease. The sample consisted of peripheral blood mononuclear cells (PBMCs), taken at new diagnosis, from a patient treated with antithyroid drugs. The chain's CDR3 is CSVEVRGQGRGYTF. The CDR3 DNA is TGCAGCGTTGAAGTCAGAGGACAGGGAAGGGGCTACACCTTC.